The present entry profiles one T cell receptor (beta chain) with its context. TCRs were sequenced from a few patients responding to pembrolizumab. The data belong to a study of PD-1 blockade in mismatch repair-deficient tumors. This table comes from immunoSEQ multiplex PCR, and its TCRdb copy is limited to in-frame clones, with some not included. The sample has over 100,000 clones; more than 60% are singletons. Germline V gene data show CDR1 as LNHDA and CDR2 as SQIVND (reference sequence). V lost 5 bases and J 0 bases, leaving 17 bases between the germline ends. The CDR3 totals 17 residues. The sequences come from peripheral blood, collected around 60 weeks after starting pembrolizumab. This TCR derives from an adult with mismatch repair-deficient cancer. This chain joins TRBV19 and TRBJ1-5; tentatively, D is TRBD1 (6 bases). The CDR3 bases are TGTGCCAGTAGTGTGAGGACAGAGAGATATAGCAATCAGCCCCAGCATTTT. As protein: CASSVRTERYSNQPQHF.